The rows below give T cell receptor beta chains drawn from one sample of a study of cytomegalovirus exposure and HLA in healthy donors. Method: immunoSEQ multiplex PCR; TCRdb's copy keeps in-frame clones and lacks some. This table has about 95,000 clones, roughly four fifths appearing once. The specimen sequenced was PBMCs. These receptors came from a man aged 25-45 years in good health and CMV-seropositive. Both conserved end residues are part of each CDR3. Fields, in order: CDR3 length, clone size, J gene, V gene, D gene, CDR3 DNA, CDR3 protein. A D gene is named only where the DNA matches it firmly. Only part of the rows carry a size: once, few, many, or a class if the clone is expanded.

17 NA TRBJ2-7 TRBV7-9 TRBD2 TGTGCCAGCAGTCAAACGGGCCGGACTAGCGGGGGCTACGAGCAGTACTTC CASSQTGRTSGGYEQYF
15 NA TRBJ2-3 TRBV5-4 NA TGTGCCAGCAGCCTCGAACGGAGGGGCACAGATACGCAGTATTTT CASSLERRGTDTQYF
13 NA TRBJ2-7 TRBV6-5 NA TGTGCCAGCAGTGAAGCCGGCAGGTACGAGCAGTACTTC CASSEAGRYEQYF
14 NA TRBJ1-2 TRBV6-1 TRBD1 TGTGCCAGCAGACAGGAACAGGGGTTCTATGGCTACACCTTC CASRQEQGFYGYTF
16 NA TRBJ2-5 TRBV2 TRBD1 TGTGCCAGCAGTGTTGAGGGGGCCTCACACCAAGAGACCCAGTACTTC CASSVEGASHQETQYF
16 NA TRBJ2-2 TRBV28 TRBD1 TGTGCCAGCAGAACACCGGGACAGGGGGCCACCGGGGAGCTGTTTTTT CASRTPGQGATGELFF
12 NA TRBJ2-1 TRBV15 NA TGTGCCACCAGCCCCCCCGGAGATGAGCAGTTCTTC CATSPPGDEQFF
11 NA TRBJ2-7 TRBV7-9 NA TGTGCCAGCAGCTCTTATTACGAGCAGTACTTC CASSSYYEQYF
15 NA TRBJ1-6 TRBV7-8 NA TGTGCCAGCAGCTTAGTAGTTCGGGGTTCGTCACCCCTCCACTTT CASSLVVRGSSPLHF
15 NA TRBJ2-1 TRBV5-5 TRBD2 TGTGCCAGCAGCTCGGGAGGGGGCTCCTACAATGAGCAGTTCTTC CASSSGGGSYNEQFF
16 NA TRBJ2-5 TRBV25-1 NA TGTGCCAGCAGTCAAACAGGGACGGCGATCCAAGAGACCCAGTACTTC CASSQTGTAIQETQYF
14 few TRBJ2-6 TRBV19 NA TGTGCCAGTAGTTTGAGGACTGGGGCCAACGTCCTGACTTTC CASSLRTGANVLTF
13 once TRBJ2-5 TRBV6-4 TRBD2 TGTGCCAGCAGTAGGACTAGCGAAGAGACCCAGTACTTC CASSRTSEETQYF
13 NA TRBJ2-7 TRBV28 TRBD2 TGTGCCACCGCCAGTAGCGGGCACTACGAGCAGTACTTC CATASSGHYEQYF
20 NA TRBJ2-4 TRBV28 TRBD2 TGTGCCAGCAGTTTCGGACTAGCGGGGACGCCACCCTTAGCCAAAAACATTCAGTACTTC CASSFGLAGTPPLAKNIQYF
16 NA TRBJ2-6 TRBV28 TRBD1 TGTGCCAGCAGTGCGACAGGGGGCTCTGGGGCCAACGTCCTGACTTTC CASSATGGSGANVLTF
17 few TRBJ2-4 TRBV28 TRBD2 TGTGCCAGCAGTTTAAGGACTAGCGGGGTAGCCAAAAACATTCAGTACTTC CASSLRTSGVAKNIQYF
17 NA TRBJ1-2 TRBV5-1 TRBD1 TGCGCCAGCAGCTTGGGTGGGACAGGCACGTCTAACTATGGCTACACCTTC CASSLGGTGTSNYGYTF
12 NA TRBJ2-3 TRBV5-5 NA TGTGCCAGCAGCTTGGCGACTAGAGGGCAGTATTTT CASSLATRGQYF
12 NA TRBJ2-3 TRBV18 NA TGTGCCAGCTCACCAAAGGAGGGGACGCAGTATTTT CASSPKEGTQYF
13 NA TRBJ2-7 TRBV5-1 NA TGCGCCAGCAGCTTGGCCTCTTTTTACGAGCAGTACTTC CASSLASFYEQYF
16 few TRBJ2-7 TRBV27 TRBD1 TGTGCCAGCAGTTTATTGAATACAGGGGGCCCCTACGAGCAGTACTTC CASSLLNTGGPYEQYF
15 NA TRBJ2-1 TRBV10-1 TRBD2 TGCGCCAGCAGTGAGGCAAGCGGGAGGGGTTATGAGCAGTTCTTC CASSEASGRGYEQFF
15 NA TRBJ2-6 TRBV6-5 NA TGTGCCAGCCGAATTTCAACGGGATCAAAACACGTCCTGACTTTC CASRISTGSKHVLTF
14 NA TRBJ2-5 TRBV30 NA TGTGCCTGGAGTCCCGGGACAACGCAAGAGACCCAGTACTTC CAWSPGTTQETQYF
15 NA TRBJ2-1 TRBV18 TRBD1 TGTGCCAGCTCACCACCAGTAGGACAGGGCAATGAGCAGTTCTTC CASSPPVGQGNEQFF
13 NA TRBJ1-5 TRBV10-1 NA TGCGCCAGCAGTGATGGCCCCAATCAGCCCCAGCATTTT CASSDGPNQPQHF
16 NA TRBJ2-3 TRBV7-9 TRBD2 TGTGCCAGCAGCTTAGTTGCGGGAGGGCCCGGTGATACGCAGTATTTT CASSLVAGGPGDTQYF
16 NA TRBJ2-7 TRBV4-1 TRBD2 TGCGCCAGCAGCCAGCCTACTAGCGGGAGGACCTACGAGCAGTACTTC CASSQPTSGRTYEQYF
15 NA TRBJ2-3 TRBV7-2 TRBD2 TGTGCCAGCACCTTCGGGACTAGCGGCACAGATACGCAGTATTTT CASTFGTSGTDTQYF
14 NA TRBJ2-3 TRBV25-1 NA TGTGCCAGCAGTGGGCTAGCGACCACAGATACGCAGTATTTT CASSGLATTDTQYF
13 NA TRBJ1-1 TRBV29-1 TRBD1 TGCAGCGTTGGACAGGGGAGAGACACTGAAGCTTTCTTT CSVGQGRDTEAFF
15 few TRBJ1-1 TRBV5-1 NA TGCGCCAGCAGCTTGACAACAGGGAGTGGCACTGAAGCTTTCTTT CASSLTTGSGTEAFF